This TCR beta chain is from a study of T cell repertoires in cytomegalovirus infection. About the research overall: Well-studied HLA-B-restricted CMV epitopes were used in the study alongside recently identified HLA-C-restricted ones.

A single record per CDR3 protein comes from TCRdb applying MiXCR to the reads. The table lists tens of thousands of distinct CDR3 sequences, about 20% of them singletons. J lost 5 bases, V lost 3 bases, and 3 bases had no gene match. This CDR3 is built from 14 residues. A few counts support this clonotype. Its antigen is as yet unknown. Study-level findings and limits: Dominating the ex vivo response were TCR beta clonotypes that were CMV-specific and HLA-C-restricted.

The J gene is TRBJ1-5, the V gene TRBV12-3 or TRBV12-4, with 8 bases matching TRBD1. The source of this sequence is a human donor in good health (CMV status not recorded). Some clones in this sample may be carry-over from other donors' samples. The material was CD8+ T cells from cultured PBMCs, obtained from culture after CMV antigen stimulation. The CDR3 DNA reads TGTGCCAGCAGTTTGGGGACAGGCGATCAGCCCCAGCATTTT. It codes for CASSLGTGDQPQHF.